These 32 T cell receptor beta chains were sequenced from one sample in a study of blood T cell repertoires in COVID-19. Libraries were prepared by immunoSEQ multiplex PCR; TCRdb keeps only in-frame clonotypes and omits some of them. The sample includes some 130,000 clones, around nine tenths of them seen just once. The specimen was peripheral blood. These receptors originate from an older woman with COVID-19, enrolled during active disease.

The V call is TRBV27, the J call TRBJ1-1; 9 positions agree with TRBD1. J was trimmed by 5 bases and V by 5 bases; bases with no gene match: 6. CDR3 length: 14 amino acids. Germline V gene data show CDR1 as MNHEY and CDR2 as SMNVEV (reference sequence). CDR3: CASSADRGMTEAFF. For the CDR3, the DNA is TGTGCCAGCAGTGCGGACAGGGGCATGACTGAAGCTTTCTTT.

The chain has TRBV2 and TRBJ1-4; TRBD1 aligns across 7 bases. Germline CDR1 and CDR2: SNHLY and FYNNEI. The CDR3 sequence is 15 residues long. V lost 6 bases and J lost 4; bases outside the gene matches: 8. The CDR3 DNA reads TGTGCCAGCAGGGCCCCGGGACAGCTTAATGAAAAACTGTTTTTT. It is translated as CASRAPGQLNEKLFF.

The V gene is TRBV15, the J gene TRBJ1-4; D is unresolved. The CDR3 has 15 residues. In germline, CDR1 is LNHNV, CDR2 YYDKDF (reference sequence). Trimming shortened V by 0 bases and J by 2 bases, and 7 bases separated the two germline ends. In DNA, the CDR3 is TGTGCCACCAGCAGAGAACAACAGACTAATGAAAAACTGTTTTTT. Protein product: CATSREQQTNEKLFF.

The CDR3 DNA reads TGTGCCAGCAGTAGGGAACAGGGCGGATATGGCTACACCTTC. This encodes CASSREQGGYGYTF. The J gene is TRBJ1-2, the V gene TRBV2; D might be TRBD1 (6 bases). Germline CDR1 SNHLY, CDR2 FYNNEI. CDR3 length: 14 amino acids. V lost 5 bases and J 5 bases, leaving 15 bases between the germline ends.

This chain links TRBV9 with TRBJ2-1, with 10 bases aligning to TRBD2. Trimming cost V 0 bases and J 8 bases; bases outside gene matches: 8. The CDR3 runs to 16 residues. Germline loops: CDR1 SGDLS, CDR2 YYNGEE. The CDR3 protein is CASSVGLAGLGDEQFF. Written as DNA, the CDR3 is TGTGCCAGCAGCGTAGGACTAGCGGGTTTGGGGGATGAGCAGTTCTTC.

The chain uses TRBV27 and TRBJ2-5; D is undetermined. The CDR3 totals 14 residues. Germline CDR1 MNHEY, CDR2 SMNVEV (reference sequence). V lost 4 bases and J lost 0, with 9 bases in between. The CDR3 DNA is TGTGCCAGCAGTTGGCTTGCGGACCAAGAGACCCAGTACTTC. Protein: CASSWLADQETQYF.

The chain is built from TRBV18 and TRBJ1-5; D might be TRBD1 (5 bases). Trimming pared 3 bases from V and 1 base from J, leaving 7 bases between. CDR1 is KGHSH, CDR2 LQKENI, per germline. The CDR3 sequence is 14 residues long. As DNA, the CDR3 is TGTGCCAGCTCACCTGGGGGGAGCAATCAGCCCCAGCATTTT. Protein product: CASSPGGSNQPQHF.

The chain links TRBV30 to TRBJ2-7; D gene uncertain. Germline V gives CDR1 GTSNPN, CDR2 SVGIG (reference sequence). The CDR3 has 13 residues. Trimming stripped 0 bases from V and 4 bases from J, with 10 bases between. The CDR3 sequence is CAWSVSLNYEQYF. CDR3 in DNA: TGTGCCTGGAGTGTTTCCCTAAATTACGAGCAGTACTTC.

This clone was detected a few times. CDR3 nucleotides: TGTGCCAGCTCACCCCACGGGACAGGGAGGATGTTTTTT. Protein product: CASSPHGTGRMFF. V and J are TRBV18 and TRBJ1-4; TRBD1 agrees at 9 bases. In germline, CDR1 is KGHSH, CDR2 LQKENI. Germline trimming cut 3 bases from V and 15 bases from J; bases unmatched to any gene: 8. This CDR3 is 13 amino acids long.

The chain couples TRBV18 to TRBJ1-5, with TRBD1 matching over 8 bases. Germline CDR1 is KGHSH and CDR2 is LQKENI. Trimming took 6 bases from V and 1 from J; bases not matched to a gene: 5. The CDR3 contains 15 residues. CDR3 sequence (DNA): TGTGCCAGCTCGCAACAGGGGGTCAGCAATCAGCCCCAGCATTTT. Translating gives CASSQQGVSNQPQHF.

The chain has TRBV18 and TRBJ1-2; TRBD1 agrees at 8 bases. Germline V gene data show CDR1 as KGHSH and CDR2 as LQKENI. J was trimmed by 2 bases and V by 1 base; bases with no gene match: 6. CDR3 length equals 16 residues. CDR3 amino acids: CASSPLQGDWNYGYTF. CDR3 coding DNA: TGTGCCAGCTCACCACTACAGGGGGATTGGAACTATGGCTACACCTTC.

V is TRBV5-4 and J is TRBJ2-3; TRBD2 matches 11 bases. The CDR3 is 16 residues long. Trimming cost V 5 bases and J 4 bases; bases outside gene matches: 9. The germline gives CDR1 SGHNT, CDR2 YYREEE (reference sequence). The CDR3 region is CASRPPPSGGSDTQYF. The CDR3 DNA sequence: TGTGCCAGCAGACCCCCTCCTAGCGGGGGGTCAGATACGCAGTATTTT.

The chain is built from TRBV9 and TRBJ1-6, with TRBD1 as a possible D gene (6 bases). Trimming shortened V by 1 base and J by 8 bases, and 13 bases separated the two germline ends. CDR1 and CDR2 (germline): SGDLS, YYNGEE. The CDR3 runs to 15 residues. The CDR3 region is CASSVMGGQDSPLHF. CDR3 in DNA: TGTGCCAGCAGCGTAATGGGGGGGCAGGATTCACCCCTCCACTTT.

The chain links TRBV14 to TRBJ1-6; 7 bases agree with TRBD1. CDR1 is SGHDN, CDR2 FVKESK, per germline. After removal of 3 bases from V and 13 bases from J, the junction contained 9 bases not matched to a gene. The CDR3 covers 14 residues. The CDR3 loop reads CASSQYGTDPPLHF. The CDR3 bases are TGTGCCAGCAGCCAGTACGGGACAGACCCGCCCCTCCACTTT.

This clone occurred once. The chain carries TRBV28 and TRBJ2-3; 7 bases are shared with TRBD1. From germline, CDR1 is MDHEN and CDR2 SYDVKM. The CDR3 runs 15 residues. The V gene end was trimmed by 4 bases and the J gene end by 3 bases; junction bases not matched to a gene: 7. DNA for the CDR3: TGTGCCAGCAGTTCGACAGGGATGCAAACAGATACGCAGTATTTT. This translates into CASSSTGMQTDTQYF.

The V call is TRBV19, the J call TRBJ2-2; 7 bases align to TRBD1. The CDR3 is made up of 15 amino acids. Trimming removed 7 bases from V and 8 bases from J; junction bases left unmatched: 13. The germline V gene has CDR1 LNHDA and CDR2 SQIVND (reference sequence). CDR3 sequence: CASTTGAKSRGELFF. CDR3 nucleotides: TGTGCCAGTACCACAGGGGCAAAGAGCCGGGGGGAGCTGTTTTTT.

This chain connects TRBV2 to TRBJ1-5; no firm D call. The CDR3 has 14 amino acids. Looked up from germline, CDR1 is SNHLY and CDR2 is FYNNEI. V was trimmed by 2 bases and J by 7 bases, leaving 12 bases between them. CDR3 sequence reads: CASSEPAGGQPQHF. Written as DNA, the CDR3 is TGTGCCAGCAGTGAACCCGCGGGCGGGCAGCCCCAGCATTTT.

This clone was seen a single time. The genes are TRBV29-1 and TRBJ1-1; TRBD1 agrees at 8 bases. The germline CDR1 and CDR2 sequences are SQVTM and ANQGSEA. This CDR3 region has 12 residues. V gave up 7 bases and J gave up 6 bases; unmatched junction bases: 7. The CDR3 DNA sequence: TGCAGCGGCCAGGGGGCGGTCGCTGAAGCTTTCTTT. Translated: CSGQGAVAEAFF.

V and J are TRBV6-5 and TRBJ1-5; perhaps TRBD1 as D (6 bases). Germline assignment: CDR1 MNHEY and CDR2 SVGAGI. V lost 7 bases and J lost 3, with 13 bases in between. The CDR3 runs 14 residues. The CDR3 DNA reads as TGTGCCAGCAACCCTACAGGGTTCAATCAGCCCCAGCATTTT. Amino acid sequence: CASNPTGFNQPQHF.

The rearrangement links TRBV10-1 to TRBJ1-1; D perhaps matches TRBD1 (5 bases). This CDR3 comprises 15 residues. V was pared by 3 bases and J by 1 base, with 12 bases between. Germline CDR1 reads WNHNN; CDR2 reads SYGVQD (reference sequence). The CDR3, as DNA: TGCGCCAGCAGTGAACAGGCGGTAGGGAACACTGAAGCTTTCTTT. It yields the protein CASSEQAVGNTEAFF.

The chain recombines TRBV5-6 with TRBJ1-2, with TRBD1 matching 11 bases. Trimming cost V 9 bases and J 7 bases; bases outside gene matches: 11. CDR3 length: 14 residues. CDR1 and CDR2 from the germline V gene are SGHDT and YYEEEE. CDR3 sequence (DNA): TGTGCCACGACCCGCGGACAGGGGGCCGGTGGCTACACCTTC. Translation gives CATTRGQGAGGYTF.

The chain uses TRBV11-2 and TRBJ2-1; 13 bases align to TRBD2. Trimming took 5 bases from V and 7 from J; bases not matched to a gene: 8. The CDR3 loop spans 16 amino acids. From germline, CDR1 is SGHAT and CDR2 FQNNGV. The CDR3 DNA reads as TGTGCCAGCAGCCCCGGACTAGCGGGGGCCAAGAATGAGCAGTTCTTC. Translating it yields CASSPGLAGAKNEQFF.

The V call is TRBV4-1, the J call TRBJ2-7; 13 bases match TRBD2. Losses at the gene ends were 2 bases for V and 2 bases for J; bases not matched to a gene: 6. This CDR3 region has 17 residues. The germline CDR1 and CDR2 sequences are MGHRA and YSYEKL. The CDR3 bases are TGCGCCAGCAGCCAACCGGGACTAGCGGGGAGAACCTACGAGCAGTACTTC. This encodes CASSQPGLAGRTYEQYF.

The chain joins TRBV18 to TRBJ1-5; possibly TRBD1 for D (5 bases). This CDR3 has 14 amino acids. The germline V gene encodes CDR1 KGHSH and CDR2 LQKENI. V was pared by 4 bases and J by 3 bases, with 10 bases between. CDR3 nucleotides: TGTGCCAGCTCACTGGGGCCCGACAATCAGCCCCAGCATTTT. Translating it yields CASSLGPDNQPQHF.

CDR3: CASSLAGDTEAFF. The CDR3 bases are TGCGCCAGCAGCTTGGCGGGGGACACTGAAGCTTTCTTT. The chain employs TRBV5-1 and TRBJ1-1; D might be TRBD1 (5 bases). This CDR3 contains 13 residues. V was pared by 0 bases and J by 3 bases, with 6 bases between. The germline CDR1 and CDR2 sequences are SGHRS and YFSETQ.

The V and J genes are TRBV10-3 and TRBJ1-5, with D perhaps matching TRBD1 (6 bases). CDR1 ENHRY and CDR2 SYGVKD come from the germline V gene. The CDR3 runs 14 residues. Trimming left V 5 bases short and J 4 bases short, with 12 bases between. The CDR3 region has the DNA TGTGCCATCAGTACGGCGGGGGCAAATCAGCCCCAGCATTTT. Translation gives CAISTAGANQPQHF.

The sample holds a few counts of this clone. The gene calls are TRBV29-1 and TRBJ1-1; no clear D. The germline V gene encodes CDR1 SQVTM and CDR2 ANQGSEA. The CDR3 runs 13 residues. With 3 bases removed from V and 0 bases from J, the gap between germline ends came to 8 bases. Written as DNA, the CDR3 is TGCAGCGTTGATGGCAGGCTGAACACTGAAGCTTTCTTT. Protein sequence: CSVDGRLNTEAFF.

This chain connects TRBV29-1 to TRBJ2-3; no clear D gene. CDR1 is SQVTM, CDR2 ANQGSEA, per germline. This CDR3 is built from 14 residues. V lost 1 base and J lost 0, with 8 bases in between. The CDR3 protein is CSVEGLSSTDTQYF. The CDR3 coding sequence is TGCAGCGTTGAAGGTCTTTCTAGCACAGATACGCAGTATTTT.

The chain links TRBV12-3 or TRBV12-4 to TRBJ1-5; perhaps TRBD1 as D (5 bases). Trimming took 8 bases from V and 5 from J, leaving 10 bases between them. This CDR3 spans 12 amino acids. CDR3 coding DNA: TGTGCCAGCCGACGGGGGGATCAGCCCCAGCATTTT. This encodes CASRRGDQPQHF.

This chain links TRBV28 with TRBJ2-3, with 7 bases aligning to TRBD1. This CDR3 comprises 15 residues. Trimming at V came to 6 bases and at J to 1 base, leaving 7 bases not matched to a gene. Germline V gives CDR1 MDHEN, CDR2 SYDVKM. The CDR3 nucleotides read TGTGCCAGCAGAGGGGGCGCGTTCCGCACAGATACGCAGTATTTT. It translates to CASRGGAFRTDTQYF.

This clone was seen a few times. The chain combines TRBV18 with TRBJ2-4, with D possibly TRBD2 on 5 matching bases. With 4 bases removed from V and 8 bases from J, the gap between germline ends came to 18 bases. The germline V gene encodes CDR1 KGHSH and CDR2 LQKENI. The CDR3 length is 15 residues. The DNA of the CDR3 is TGTGCCAGCTCACGTCTAATGGTGGGAGAGGACATTCAGTACTTC. Translated: CASSRLMVGEDIQYF.

The V gene is TRBV3-1 (or the pseudogene TRBV3-2), the J gene TRBJ1-1, with D maybe TRBD1 (6 bases). CDR1 and CDR2 from the germline V gene are LGHDT and YNNKEL (reference sequence). CDR3 length equals 16 residues. The V gene lost 1 base and the J gene lost 5 bases, with 17 bases spanning the gap. The CDR3 coding sequence is TGTGCCAGCAGCCAAGGAGGGGGGGCGCGGGGTACTGAAGCTTTCTTT. Its translation: CASSQGGGARGTEAFF.